This T cell receptor beta chain was sequenced for a study of blood T cells in healthy people across ages. Notes on the study in general: A greater number of naive CD4+ cells and higher diversity distinguished long-lived donors from aged donors.

On this clonotype: Its antigen is undetermined.

The CDR3 is 16 residues long. The V end lost 8 bases, the J end lost 2 bases, and 18 bases lay between the germline ends. In germline, CDR1 is ENHRY, CDR2 SYGVKD. It was with a sample-barcoded 5' primer and a J-beta primer mix that a second PCR of about 6 to 11 cycles was run. A template-switch adaptor that had 12 random nucleotides put a tag on each cDNA molecule. TCRdb independently ran MiXCR on the 5' RACE reads; one entry per CDR3 protein. The table records hundreds of thousands of distinct CDR3 sequences, roughly half of them present only once. The genes are TRBV10-3 and TRBJ2-2; D may be TRBD1 or TRBD2 (5 bases each). Material: blood. The TCR was taken from a woman aged 80 or older in good health. CDR3 bases: TGTGCCATCCGAGGGGACCGTGACAGAAACACCGGGGAGCTGTTTTTT. Its protein product is CAIRGDRDRNTGELFF.